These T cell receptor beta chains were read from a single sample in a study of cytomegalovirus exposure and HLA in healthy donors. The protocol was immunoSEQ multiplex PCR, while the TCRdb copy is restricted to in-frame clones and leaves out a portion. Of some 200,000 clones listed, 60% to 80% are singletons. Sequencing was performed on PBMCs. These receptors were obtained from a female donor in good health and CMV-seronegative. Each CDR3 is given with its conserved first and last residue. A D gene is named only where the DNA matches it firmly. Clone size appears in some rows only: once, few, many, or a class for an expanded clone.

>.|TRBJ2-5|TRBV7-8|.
TGTGCCTGCCTTCTTAGCAGGGATAGAGGTGTAGAGACCCAGTACTTC
CACLLSRDRGVETQYF
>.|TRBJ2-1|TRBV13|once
TGTGCCAGCAGCTTAGGGTCGGTCTACAATGAGCAGTTCTTC
CASSLGSVYNEQFF
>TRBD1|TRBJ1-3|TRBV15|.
TGTGCCACCAGCAGAGCGGGACAGGGGAGGGGAAACACCATATATTTT
CATSRAGQGRGNTIYF
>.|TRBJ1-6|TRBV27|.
TGTGCCAGCAGTTTAACCGGGAGGAGAGATTCACCCCTCCACTTT
CASSLTGRRDSPLHF
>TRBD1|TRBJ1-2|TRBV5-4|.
TGTGCCAGCAGCGCCCTCTCCGGGACAGGGGATGGCTACACCTTC
CASSALSGTGDGYTF
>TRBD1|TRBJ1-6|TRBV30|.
TGTGCCTGGAGTGTACAAAGTCCCGGGACAGGGGCCTATAATTCACCCCTCCACTTT
CAWSVQSPGTGAYNSPLHF
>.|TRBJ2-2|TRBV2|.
TGTGCCAGCAGTGAGACAGGTCGCAGGACCGGGGAGCTGTTTTTT
CASSETGRRTGELFF
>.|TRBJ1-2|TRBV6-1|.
TGTGCCAGCAGTAAAGCGGGAGATGGCTACACCTTC
CASSKAGDGYTF
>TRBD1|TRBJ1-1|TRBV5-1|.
TGCGCCAGCAGCCCTAAACAGGGGTTGAACACTGAAGCTTTCTTT
CASSPKQGLNTEAFF
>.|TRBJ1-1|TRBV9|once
TGTGCCAGCAGCGCCAAGTACAGGGCTGGTGAAGCTTTCTTT
CASSAKYRAGEAFF
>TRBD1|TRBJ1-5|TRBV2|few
TGTGCCAGCAGGGCCGGGACAGAAGGTCAGCCCCAGCATTTT
CASRAGTEGQPQHF
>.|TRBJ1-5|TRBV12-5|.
TGTGCTAGTGGTTCAGGGGCCGGTGGGCCCCAGCATTTT
CASGSGAGGPQHF
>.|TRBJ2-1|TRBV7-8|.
TGTGCCAGCGCTCGCGCGGCTAGCGCGTACAATGAGCAGTTCTTC
CASARAASAYNEQFF
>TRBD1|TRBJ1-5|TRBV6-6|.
TGTGCCAGCAGTTACTCGAATCAGGGGGCTCCTCATCAACATTTT
CASSYSNQGAPHQHF
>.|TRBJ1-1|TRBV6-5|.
TGTGCCAGCAGTAGAGGGTACCCGTGGGACACTGAAGCTTTCTTT
CASSRGYPWDTEAFF
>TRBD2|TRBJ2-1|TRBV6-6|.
TGTGCCAGCAGTCTAGCGGGAGGTAGGGATGAGCAGTTCTTC
CASSLAGGRDEQFF
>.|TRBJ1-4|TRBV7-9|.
TGTTCCAGCAGCTTATCCGATGAAAAACTGTTTTTT
CSSSLSDEKLFF
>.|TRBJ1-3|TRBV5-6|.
TGTGCCAGCAGCCCCCCCATCATTGGAGGGATTGGAAACACCATATATTTT
CASSPPIIGGIGNTIYF
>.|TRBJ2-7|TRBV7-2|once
TGTGCCAGCAGCTTAGTCACAGGACCCTTATACTACGAGCAGTACTTC
CASSLVTGPLYYEQYF
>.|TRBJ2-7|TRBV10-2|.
TGCGCCAGCAGTGGAACTGGGACTGCCACTCACGAGCAGTACTTC
CASSGTGTATHEQYF
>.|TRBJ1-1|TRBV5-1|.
TGCGCCAGCAGCTTGGTAGTCTCGAAGAACACTGAAGCTTTCTTT
CASSLVVSKNTEAFF
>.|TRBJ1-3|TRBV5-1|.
TGCGCCAGCAGCTTGGTTCAGGGTGGAAACACCATATATTTT
CASSLVQGGNTIYF
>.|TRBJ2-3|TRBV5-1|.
TGCGCCAGCAGCCTCGTGCTAGCAGATACGCAGTATTTT
CASSLVLADTQYF
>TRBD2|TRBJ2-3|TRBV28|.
TGTGCCAGCAGCCCTGGGACGGCGGGAGGAGATACGCAGTATTTT
CASSPGTAGGDTQYF
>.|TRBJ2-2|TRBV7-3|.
TGTGCCAGCAGCGGACTCGCGAACACCGGGGAGCTGTTTTTT
CASSGLANTGELFF
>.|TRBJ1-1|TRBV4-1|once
TGCGCCAGCAGCCAAGATAACAGGTACGACACTGAAGCTTTCTTT
CASSQDNRYDTEAFF
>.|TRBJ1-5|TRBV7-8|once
TGTGCCAGCAGCTTAGGGGGGGATCAGCCCCAGCATTTT
CASSLGGDQPQHF
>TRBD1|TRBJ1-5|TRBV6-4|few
TGTGCCAGCAGTGAAGAGGGGACAGGGGGCGGTCAGCCCCAGCATTTT
CASSEEGTGGGQPQHF
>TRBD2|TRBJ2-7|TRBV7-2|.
TGTGCCAGCAGCGCCGGGACTAGTACCACCTACGAGCAGTACTTC
CASSAGTSTTYEQYF
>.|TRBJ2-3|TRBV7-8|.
TGTGCCAGCAGCTTAGAGGGACTCACAGATACGCAGTATTTT
CASSLEGLTDTQYF
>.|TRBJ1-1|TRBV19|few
TGTGCCAGTAGTATGGCAGGGGAGTTCACTGAAGCTTTCTTT
CASSMAGEFTEAFF
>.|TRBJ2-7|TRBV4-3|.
TGCGCCAGCAGCCAAGAGAGGGCCTACGAGCAGTACTTC
CASSQERAYEQYF
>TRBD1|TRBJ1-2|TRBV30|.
TGTGCCTCAATGACAGGGGGCTACTATGGCTACACCTTC
CASMTGGYYGYTF
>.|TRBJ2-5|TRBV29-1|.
TGCAGCGTTTCGCTAGGAGGAGGGGCAAAGGAGACCCAGTACTTC
CSVSLGGGAKETQYF
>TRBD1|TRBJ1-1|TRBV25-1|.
TGTGCCAGCAGCGCCCCGGGACAGGGCCCGAACACTGAAGCTTTCTTT
CASSAPGQGPNTEAFF
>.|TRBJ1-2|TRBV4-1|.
TGCGCCAGCAGCCAAGGCGGACTTCAGAATGGCTACACCTTC
CASSQGGLQNGYTF
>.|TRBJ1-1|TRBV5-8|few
TGTGCCAGCAGCTGGCGGTCCCCTGAAGCTTTCTTT
CASSWRSPEAFF
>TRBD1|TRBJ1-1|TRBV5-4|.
TGTGCCAAGGGGGCCATGACTGAAGCTTTCTTT
CAKGAMTEAFF
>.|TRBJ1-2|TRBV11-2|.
TGTGCCAGCAGCTTAGGGAACCGGGGGGTGAACTATGGCTACACCTTC
CASSLGNRGVNYGYTF
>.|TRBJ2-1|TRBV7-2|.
TGTGCCAGCAGCACCTTAACGGGGAATGAGCAGTTCTTC
CASSTLTGNEQFF
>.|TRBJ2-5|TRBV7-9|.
TGTGCCAGCAGCTTTCGTCAAGAGACCCAGTACTTC
CASSFRQETQYF
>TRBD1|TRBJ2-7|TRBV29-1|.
TGCAGCGTTGAAGGGGGGACAGAGTTTACCTACGAGCAGTACTTC
CSVEGGTEFTYEQYF
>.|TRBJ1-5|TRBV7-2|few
TGTGCCAGCAGCTTAGGGCCGCATAACAATCAGCCCCAGCATTTT
CASSLGPHNNQPQHF
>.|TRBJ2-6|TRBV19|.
TGTGCCACCAAACCGACAGAGTCTGGGGCCAACGTCCTGACTTTC
CATKPTESGANVLTF
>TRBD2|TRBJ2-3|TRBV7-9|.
TGTGCCAGCAGCTTAGGTAGCGGGGGCACAGATACGCAGTATTTT
CASSLGSGGTDTQYF